The 3 T cell receptor beta chains reported below all come from one sample, sequenced in a study of T cell clones after liver transplantation. Method: immunoSEQ multiplex PCR; TCRdb's copy keeps in-frame clones and lacks some. This sample has over 25,000 clones; around 94% occur once, and the top ten carry roughly 27%. Specimen: CD8+ T cells from blood, collected 12 months after liver transplant. The origin of the receptors is a human patient who received a liver transplant. The T cells may partly be graft donor cells.

The V call is TRBV30, the J call TRBJ2-3; D gene uncertain. Germline values: CDR1 GTSNPN, CDR2 SVGIG (reference sequence). The ends were cut back, 2 bases at V and 6 bases at J, with 9 bases in the middle. The CDR3 length is 12 residues. The CDR3 reads CAWSYGGDTQYF. The CDR3 DNA is TGTGCCTGGAGTTATGGCGGCGATACGCAGTATTTT.

The chain combines TRBV27 with TRBJ1-2; D is undetermined. The CDR3 is made up of 13 amino acids. The V and J ends lost 0 bases and 6 bases respectively, with 8 bases between them. Germline lookup yields CDR1 MNHEY and CDR2 SMNVEV (reference sequence). CDR3 coding DNA: TGTGCCAGCAGTTTATCGTTGGGGAATGGCTACACCTTC. It translates to CASSLSLGNGYTF.

This chain uses TRBV4-3 with TRBJ2-5, with TRBD1 matching 7 bases. Germline V gene lookup returns CDR1 LGHNA and CDR2 YSLEER. The length of the CDR3 is 16 residues. The V gene end was trimmed by 0 bases and the J gene end by 1 base; junction bases not matched to a gene: 5. This chain's CDR3 is CASSQDRGILQETQYF. DNA for the CDR3: TGCGCCAGCAGCCAAGACAGGGGGATACTCCAAGAGACCCAGTACTTC.